Presented here are 9 T cell receptor beta chains from one specimen sequenced in a study of shared clonotypes between healthy human individuals. Some clones are missing from TCRdb's copy, which holds only in-frame ones; the method was immunoSEQ multiplex PCR. The sample has 2,500,000 or so clones; under 95% are singletons. Sequenced: naive CD4+ T cells from PBMCs. Subset denoted: CD45RA+ positively selected. These TCRs come from a man younger than 35 in good health. Some clones in this sample may be carry-over from other donors' samples.

This clone is a singleton in its sample. The rearrangement links TRBV6-6 to TRBJ2-2; 7 bases line up with TRBD2. Germline CDR1 MNHNY, CDR2 SVGAGI (reference sequence). The CDR3 has 16 amino acids. The V segment lost 0 bases and the J segment 4 bases; nucleotides outside the gene matches: 5. CDR3 bases: TGTGCCAGCAGTTACTCGTACCGGGAGGTCACCGGGGAGCTGTTTTTT. Translating gives CASSYSYREVTGELFF.

V is TRBV19 and J is TRBJ1-3; 8 bases align to TRBD1. After removal of 5 bases from V and 3 bases from J, the junction contained 9 bases not matched to a gene. Germline CDR1 reads LNHDA; CDR2 reads SQIVND (reference sequence). The length of the CDR3 is 16 residues. The CDR3 loop is CASSPRTGTGGNTIYF. The CDR3 nucleotides read TGTGCCAGTAGTCCCCGCACCGGGACAGGTGGAAACACCATATATTTT.

The chain has TRBV27 and TRBJ1-2; D not resolved. The CDR3 runs to 15 residues. V lost 5 bases and J lost 8, with 21 bases in between. CDR1 is MNHEY and CDR2 is SMNVEV in the germline V gene (reference sequence). The CDR3 region is CASSLTGPDGRGYTF. As DNA, the CDR3 is TGTGCCAGCAGTCTAACCGGGCCGGATGGCAGAGGCTACACCTTC.

A remark on this clone: The junction differs from germline at one of its ends, possibly a read error. Other DNA sequences in this sample translate to the same CDR3. The chain carries TRBV30 and TRBJ1-5, with 7 bases lining up with TRBD1. CDR3 length: 13 residues. In germline, CDR1 is GTSNPN, CDR2 SVGIG (reference sequence). As DNA, the CDR3 is TGTGCCTGGAGTGGACAGGGCAATCAGCCCCAACATTTT. Translated, it gives CAWSGQGNQPQHF.

J is TRBJ1-1 and V is TRBV11-2; D is ambiguous. This CDR3 contains 15 residues. The V end lost 1 base, the J end lost 0 bases, and 9 bases lay between the germline ends. The germline V gene encodes CDR1 SGHAT and CDR2 FQNNGV. CDR3 sequence reads: CASSLARNMNTEAFF. CDR3 nucleotides: TGTGCCAGCAGCTTAGCTAGGAACATGAACACTGAAGCTTTCTTT.

This clone was detected once. This chain joins TRBV7-9 and TRBJ2-3; TRBD2 aligns across 9 bases. Trimming cost V 2 bases and J 4 bases; bases outside gene matches: 7. The V gene's germline CDR1 is SEHNR and CDR2 FQNEAQ (reference sequence). This CDR3 is built from 16 residues. The CDR3 sequence is CASSLSSGGGADTQYF. DNA of the CDR3: TGTGCCAGCAGCTTAAGTAGCGGGGGAGGAGCAGATACGCAGTATTTT.

The chain combines TRBV10-3 with TRBJ2-3; D possibly corresponds to TRBD2 (7 bases). V lost 2 bases to trimming and J lost 2 bases, with 11 bases between them. The CDR3 runs 15 residues. Germline V gene data show CDR1 as ENHRY and CDR2 as SYGVKD. DNA of the CDR3: TGTGCCATCAGTGAGAGGGGGGGCCCCACAGATACGCAGTATTTT. It encodes CAISERGGPTDTQYF.

The chain joins TRBV6-5 to TRBJ2-1; TRBD1 matches at 7 bases. The ends lost 6 bases at V and 4 bases at J; junction bases unmatched: 3. Germline V gives CDR1 MNHEY, CDR2 SVGAGI. The CDR3 has 13 residues. The CDR3: CASRRDRYNEQFF. CDR3 DNA: TGTGCCAGCAGACGGGACAGATACAATGAGCAGTTCTTC.

The chain recombines TRBV2 with TRBJ1-1, with D unresolved. Looked up from germline, CDR1 is SNHLY and CDR2 is FYNNEI. Between the trimmed V and J ends, which lost 4 bases and 3 bases, there was a span of 9 bases. CDR3 length: 13 amino acids. DNA for the CDR3: TGTGCCAGCAGTGCACAGCTAGACACTGAAGCTTTCTTT. This sequence encodes CASSAQLDTEAFF.